These T cell receptor beta chains were read from a single sample in a study of graft-versus-host responses after intestinal transplantation. Assay used: immunoSEQ multiplex PCR; TCRdb lists only in-frame clones, some missing. In the table there are some 85,000 clones, about nine tenths of which are singletons. These TCRs are of unknown antigen specificity. The sequenced sample was unstimulated CD8+ T cells sorted from spleen or lymph node cells, obtained before transplant. The origin of the receptors is a human donor who was the organ donor for an intestinal transplant. Each CDR3 is given with its conserved first and last residue. The order of the fields is D gene, V gene, J gene, clone size, CDR3 DNA, CDR3 protein. A D gene is named only where the DNA matches it firmly. A clone size is listed for some rows: how often the clone was seen (once, few, many), or a class if it is expanded.

d_gene: -
v_gene: TRBV30
j_gene: TRBJ1-2
abundance: -
CDR3nt: TGTGCCTGGAGTGTCGGGGGAGAGGATGGCTACACCTTC
CDR3aa: CAWSVGGEDGYTF

d_gene: TRBD1
v_gene: TRBV6-1
j_gene: TRBJ1-4
abundance: -
CDR3nt: TGTGCCAGCAGTGAATTGTGGAGGGGGCCCCATGAAAAACTGTTTTTT
CDR3aa: CASSELWRGPHEKLFF

d_gene: -
v_gene: TRBV28
j_gene: TRBJ1-2
abundance: -
CDR3nt: TGTGCCAGCAGTTTGTCCGGGTATGGCTACACCTTC
CDR3aa: CASSLSGYGYTF

d_gene: -
v_gene: TRBV4-1
j_gene: TRBJ1-2
abundance: -
CDR3nt: TGTGCCAGCAGCCAAGAAGGCAGGGACTATGGCTACACCTTC
CDR3aa: CASSQEGRDYGYTF

d_gene: -
v_gene: TRBV9
j_gene: TRBJ2-1
abundance: -
CDR3nt: TGTGCCAGCAGCGTAGATGGCACGAGCAATGAGCAGTTCTTC
CDR3aa: CASSVDGTSNEQFF

d_gene: -
v_gene: TRBV2
j_gene: TRBJ1-2
abundance: -
CDR3nt: TGTGCCAGCAGTGTATTAATAGCAATTCCTAACTATGGCTACACCTTC
CDR3aa: CASSVLIAIPNYGYTF

d_gene: -
v_gene: TRBV27
j_gene: TRBJ2-5
abundance: few
CDR3nt: TGTGCCAGCAGTTTATCATGGCTAGACCAAGAGACCCAGTACTTC
CDR3aa: CASSLSWLDQETQYF

d_gene: -
v_gene: TRBV4-2
j_gene: TRBJ2-7
abundance: once
CDR3nt: TGTGCCACCGCCGATAAGGGGGGCTACGAGCAGTACTTC
CDR3aa: CATADKGGYEQYF

d_gene: TRBD1
v_gene: TRBV7-6
j_gene: TRBJ1-5
abundance: -
CDR3nt: TGTGCCAGCAGCCTGGACAGGGATCAGCCCCAGCATTTT
CDR3aa: CASSLDRDQPQHF

d_gene: -
v_gene: TRBV6-1
j_gene: TRBJ1-6
abundance: once
CDR3nt: TGTGCCAGCAGTGCGGTAGGGTTCCACTCACCCCTCCACTTT
CDR3aa: CASSAVGFHSPLHF

d_gene: -
v_gene: TRBV7-2
j_gene: TRBJ1-1
abundance: -
CDR3nt: TGTGCCAGCAGCTTAGAAGGTTGGCAATGGTTGTTCTTT
CDR3aa: CASSLEGWQWLFF

d_gene: TRBD2
v_gene: TRBV7-9
j_gene: TRBJ2-3
abundance: once
CDR3nt: TGTGCCAGCAGCTTCCCAGCGGGGGGCTCACAGGCTAGCACAGATACGCAGTATTTT
CDR3aa: CASSFPAGGSQASTDTQYF

d_gene: TRBD2
v_gene: TRBV28
j_gene: TRBJ2-5
abundance: -
CDR3nt: TGTGCCAGCAGCATGACTAGCGGGGGCCTTCAGTACTTC
CDR3aa: CASSMTSGGLQYF

d_gene: TRBD1
v_gene: TRBV5-4
j_gene: TRBJ2-7
abundance: -
CDR3nt: TGTGCCAGCAGCTTCCCCCGGGACAGGAGTCTACAGCCCTACGAGCAGTACTTC
CDR3aa: CASSFPRDRSLQPYEQYF

d_gene: TRBD1
v_gene: TRBV28
j_gene: TRBJ1-2
abundance: -
CDR3nt: TGTGCCAGCAGTTTCGTACAGGGGTACTATGGCTACACCTTC
CDR3aa: CASSFVQGYYGYTF

d_gene: -
v_gene: TRBV6-1
j_gene: TRBJ1-5
abundance: -
CDR3nt: TGTGCCAGCAGTCTTATGGGTCGGAGCAATCAGCCCCAGCATTTT
CDR3aa: CASSLMGRSNQPQHF

d_gene: -
v_gene: TRBV5-4
j_gene: TRBJ2-3
abundance: -
CDR3nt: TGTGCCAGCAGCCCCCTATCCCTGGATACGCAGTATTTT
CDR3aa: CASSPLSLDTQYF

d_gene: -
v_gene: TRBV2
j_gene: TRBJ1-1
abundance: -
CDR3nt: TGTGCCAGCAGTGGGGCTACTGAAGCTTTCTTT
CDR3aa: CASSGATEAFF

d_gene: TRBD1
v_gene: TRBV18
j_gene: TRBJ1-5
abundance: -
CDR3nt: TGTGCCAGCTCACCGTACAGGGGAAGTGATCAGCCCCAGCATTTT
CDR3aa: CASSPYRGSDQPQHF

d_gene: -
v_gene: TRBV23-1
j_gene: TRBJ1-2
abundance: -
CDR3nt: TGCGCCAGCAGTCAATTTGTGGGGGGAGGGGATGGCTACACCTTC
CDR3aa: CASSQFVGGGDGYTF

d_gene: TRBD1
v_gene: TRBV10-3
j_gene: TRBJ2-7
abundance: few
CDR3nt: TGTGCCATCAGTCGAAGTCAGGGGGCGAGGGAGCAGTACTTC
CDR3aa: CAISRSQGAREQYF

d_gene: TRBD1
v_gene: TRBV6-5
j_gene: TRBJ1-5
abundance: -
CDR3nt: TGTGCCAGCAGCACAGGGGGCAATCAGCCCCAGCATTTT
CDR3aa: CASSTGGNQPQHF

d_gene: -
v_gene: TRBV28
j_gene: TRBJ1-6
abundance: -
CDR3nt: TGTGCCAGCAGTCCCTCGGAGGGTCGGATTGGCCACTTT
CDR3aa: CASSPSEGRIGHF

d_gene: TRBD2
v_gene: TRBV11-3
j_gene: TRBJ2-2
abundance: -
CDR3nt: TGTGCCATCCTTAGCGGGGGGGCATCCGGGGAGCTGTTTTTT
CDR3aa: CAILSGGASGELFF

d_gene: -
v_gene: TRBV9
j_gene: TRBJ2-1
abundance: -
CDR3nt: TGTGCCAGCAGCCCTAGTGCAGGGACCACCTACAATGAGCAGTTCTTC
CDR3aa: CASSPSAGTTYNEQFF

d_gene: -
v_gene: TRBV9
j_gene: TRBJ2-7
abundance: -
CDR3nt: TGTGCCAGCAGCCCGCGTGAGGTTCCCTACTACGAGCAGTACTTC
CDR3aa: CASSPREVPYYEQYF

d_gene: TRBD2
v_gene: TRBV4-1
j_gene: TRBJ2-1
abundance: once
CDR3nt: TGCGCCAGCAGCTTACCTAGCGGGGGGGCTCCGGGCGAGCAGTTCTTC
CDR3aa: CASSLPSGGAPGEQFF

d_gene: -
v_gene: TRBV18
j_gene: TRBJ2-5
abundance: once
CDR3nt: TGTGCCAGCTCACCACGGCCGGGAACACCTCAGGGGACCCAGTACTTC
CDR3aa: CASSPRPGTPQGTQYF

d_gene: TRBD2
v_gene: TRBV9
j_gene: TRBJ2-5
abundance: -
CDR3nt: TGTGCCAGCAGCGTTGCGGGGGGACAAGAGACCCAGTACTTC
CDR3aa: CASSVAGGQETQYF

d_gene: -
v_gene: TRBV5-1
j_gene: TRBJ1-2
abundance: -
CDR3nt: TGCGCCAGCAGCTTGTTTCCGGACAGCTACTATGGCTACACCTTC
CDR3aa: CASSLFPDSYYGYTF

d_gene: TRBD2
v_gene: TRBV11-2
j_gene: TRBJ2-3
abundance: -
CDR3nt: TGTGCCTGCACTAGCGGGGGTGTCACAGATACGCAGTATTTT
CDR3aa: CACTSGGVTDTQYF

d_gene: TRBD2
v_gene: TRBV6-1
j_gene: TRBJ2-1
abundance: -
CDR3nt: TGTGCCTGCCAGCGGGGGGACTACAATGAGCAGTTCTTC
CDR3aa: CACQRGDYNEQFF

d_gene: -
v_gene: TRBV7-9
j_gene: TRBJ1-6
abundance: -
CDR3nt: TGTGCCAGCAGCCCACCCCAAGCAGACAGACTTTTTAATTCACCCCTCCACTTT
CDR3aa: CASSPPQADRLFNSPLHF

d_gene: -
v_gene: TRBV7-9
j_gene: TRBJ1-1
abundance: -
CDR3nt: TGTGCCAGCAGCTTAACTGAAGCTTTCTTT
CDR3aa: CASSLTEAFF

d_gene: -
v_gene: TRBV28
j_gene: TRBJ1-2
abundance: once
CDR3nt: TGTGCCAGTCAAAGAGGGATGCTCAAGCATGGCTACACCTTC
CDR3aa: CASQRGMLKHGYTF

d_gene: -
v_gene: TRBV5-1
j_gene: TRBJ2-2
abundance: -
CDR3nt: TGCGCCAGCAGCTTGAGTAATCAAGGGGCCACCGGGGAGCTGTTTTTT
CDR3aa: CASSLSNQGATGELFF

d_gene: TRBD2
v_gene: TRBV5-1
j_gene: TRBJ2-3
abundance: -
CDR3nt: TGCGCCAGCAGCTCGTGGTGGGGGGGGTCCACAGATACGCAGTATTTT
CDR3aa: CASSSWWGGSTDTQYF

d_gene: TRBD1
v_gene: TRBV6-4
j_gene: TRBJ1-1
abundance: many
CDR3nt: TGTGCCAGCAGTGACGGGACAGGGGGCACTGAAGCTTTCTTT
CDR3aa: CASSDGTGGTEAFF

d_gene: TRBD1
v_gene: TRBV30
j_gene: TRBJ2-5
abundance: once
CDR3nt: TGTGCCTGGAGTGTACACAGGGGGCTACAAGAGACCCAGTACTTC
CDR3aa: CAWSVHRGLQETQYF

d_gene: -
v_gene: TRBV19
j_gene: TRBJ2-1
abundance: few
CDR3nt: TGTGCCAGTAGTCTCACGGGGGGCTATGAGCAGTTCTTC
CDR3aa: CASSLTGGYEQFF

d_gene: TRBD1
v_gene: TRBV10-3
j_gene: TRBJ1-1
abundance: once
CDR3nt: TGTGCCACCGGAGGGACAGGGTGGTCTCAGGACACTGAAGCTTTCTTT
CDR3aa: CATGGTGWSQDTEAFF

d_gene: TRBD1
v_gene: TRBV5-4
j_gene: TRBJ1-3
abundance: -
CDR3nt: TGTGCCAGCAGCTCCGGGACAGGGGGCTCTGGAAACACCATATATTTT
CDR3aa: CASSSGTGGSGNTIYF